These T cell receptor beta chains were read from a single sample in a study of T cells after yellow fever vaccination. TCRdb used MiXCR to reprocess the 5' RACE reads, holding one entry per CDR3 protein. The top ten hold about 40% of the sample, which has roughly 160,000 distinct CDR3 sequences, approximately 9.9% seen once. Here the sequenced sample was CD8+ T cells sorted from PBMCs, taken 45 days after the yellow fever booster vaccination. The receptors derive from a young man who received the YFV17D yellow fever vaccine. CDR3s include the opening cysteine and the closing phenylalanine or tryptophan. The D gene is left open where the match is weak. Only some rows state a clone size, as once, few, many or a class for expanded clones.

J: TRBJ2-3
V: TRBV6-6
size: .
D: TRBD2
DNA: TGTGCCAGCAGATCCGCGGGGGGGCCCGGGGATACGCAGTATTTT
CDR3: CASRSAGGPGDTQYF

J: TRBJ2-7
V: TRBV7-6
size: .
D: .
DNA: TGTGCCAGCAGCTTGATAGGGACGGGCGAGCAGTACTTC
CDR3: CASSLIGTGEQYF

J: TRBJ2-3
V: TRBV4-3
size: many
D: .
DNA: TGCGCCAGCAGCCCAGAGGCCGCGGGGCTGAACACAGATACGCAGTATTTT
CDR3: CASSPEAAGLNTDTQYF

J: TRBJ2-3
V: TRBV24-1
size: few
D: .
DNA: TGTGCCACCAGTGAGGACGTAGGGGCAGATACGCAGTATTTT
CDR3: CATSEDVGADTQYF

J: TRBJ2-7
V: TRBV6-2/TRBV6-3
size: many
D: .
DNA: TGTGCCAGCAGTTACCCCCTTGTGGGGCTACCCTACGAGCAGTACTTC
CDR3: CASSYPLVGLPYEQYF

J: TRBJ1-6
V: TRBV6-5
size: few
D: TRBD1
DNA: TGTGCCAGCAGAGGACAGGGGGCAGCTCCCCTCCACTTT
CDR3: CASRGQGAAPLHF

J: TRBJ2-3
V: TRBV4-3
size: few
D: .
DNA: TGCGCCAGCAGCCAAACTCCACTCCGGGCCGGAGATACGCAGTATTTT
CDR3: CASSQTPLRAGDTQYF

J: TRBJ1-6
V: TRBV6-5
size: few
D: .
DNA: TGTGCCAGCAGTTACTCGGGCGGGGTGAGCTCACCCCTCCACTTT
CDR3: CASSYSGGVSSPLHF

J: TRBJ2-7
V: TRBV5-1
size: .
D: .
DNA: TGCGCCAGCAGCGTTTCAGGGGATCCCTACGAGCAGTACTTC
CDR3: CASSVSGDPYEQYF

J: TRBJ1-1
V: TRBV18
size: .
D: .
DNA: TGTGCCAGCTCACCATGGGGATTGACCACTGAAGCTTTCTTT
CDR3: CASSPWGLTTEAFF

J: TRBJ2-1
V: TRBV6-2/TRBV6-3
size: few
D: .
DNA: TGTGCCAGCAGAGCCTACGGGCATGAGCAGTTCTTC
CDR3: CASRAYGHEQFF

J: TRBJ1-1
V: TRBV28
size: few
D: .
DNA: TGTGCCAGCAGTTTACGGGGGAATCCTGAAGCTTTCTTT
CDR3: CASSLRGNPEAFF

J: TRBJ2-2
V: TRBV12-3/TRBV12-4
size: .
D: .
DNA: TGTGCCAGCAGTTTAATGTCGAGAGCCGGGGAGCTGTTTTTT
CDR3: CASSLMSRAGELFF

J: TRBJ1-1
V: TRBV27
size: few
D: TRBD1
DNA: TGTGCCGCCCACAGGGGTTTTGCGAACACTGAAGCTTTCTTT
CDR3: CAAHRGFANTEAFF

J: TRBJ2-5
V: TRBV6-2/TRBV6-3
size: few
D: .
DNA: TGTGCCAGCAGTTACAATTACAGGGATCGTGTTCGGGAGACCCAGTACTTC
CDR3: CASSYNYRDRVRETQYF

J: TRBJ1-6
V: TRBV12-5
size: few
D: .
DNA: TGTGCTAGTGGCCAAACGGGACACCGTAATTCACCCCTCCACTTT
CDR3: CASGQTGHRNSPLHF

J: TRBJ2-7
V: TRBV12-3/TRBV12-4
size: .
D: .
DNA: TGTGCCAGCAGTTTCCCGCCATTTTCCTCCGAGCAGTACTTC
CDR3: CASSFPPFSSEQYF

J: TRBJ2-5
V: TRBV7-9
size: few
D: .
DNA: TGTGCCAGCAGCCAATCAGAGTCAGCTAGACCACACCAAGAGACCCAGTACTTC
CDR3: CASSQSESARPHQETQYF

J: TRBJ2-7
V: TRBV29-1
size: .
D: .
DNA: TGCAGCGTTGAAGTGGGTCAGGTCACCTTCTCCTACGAGCAGTACTTC
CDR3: CSVEVGQVTFSYEQYF

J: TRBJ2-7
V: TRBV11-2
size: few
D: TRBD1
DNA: TGTGCCAGCAGCGGAGACAGGGCTCCACACGAGCAGTACTTC
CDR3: CASSGDRAPHEQYF

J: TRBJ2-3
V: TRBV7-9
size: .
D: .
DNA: TGTGCCGGAGGGACAGATACGCAGTATTTT
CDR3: CAGGTDTQYF

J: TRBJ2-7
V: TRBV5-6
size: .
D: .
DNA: TGTGCCAGCACCTCTTCCTACGAGCAGTACTTC
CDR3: CASTSSYEQYF

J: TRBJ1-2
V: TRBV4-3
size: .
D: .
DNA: TGCGCCAGCAGCCAAGTCCTTCAGCGCCCCTACACCTTC
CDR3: CASSQVLQRPYTF

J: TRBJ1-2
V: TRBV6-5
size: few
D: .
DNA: TGTGCCAGCAGTTACGACAGCTCGGGCTACACCTTC
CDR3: CASSYDSSGYTF

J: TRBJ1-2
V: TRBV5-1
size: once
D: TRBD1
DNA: TGCGCCAGCAGCTCCCAGGACAGGGTTTACTATGGCTACACCTTC
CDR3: CASSSQDRVYYGYTF

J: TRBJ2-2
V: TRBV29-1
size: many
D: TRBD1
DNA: TGCAGCGCGGACAGGCCGGGCACCGGGGAGCTGTTTTTT
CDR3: CSADRPGTGELFF

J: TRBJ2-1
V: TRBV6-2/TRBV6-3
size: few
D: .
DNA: TGTGCCAGCACCCCGGACTGGAGCTCCTACAATGAGCAGTTCTTC
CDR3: CASTPDWSSYNEQFF

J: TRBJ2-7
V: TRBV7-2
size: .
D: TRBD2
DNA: TGTGCCAGCAGCCTCTCGGGACTAGCGGGGGACGAGCAGTACTTC
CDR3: CASSLSGLAGDEQYF

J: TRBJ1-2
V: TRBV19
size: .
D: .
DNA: TGTGCCAGTAGTATCTGGGGGCCGGAGGGCTACACCTTC
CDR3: CASSIWGPEGYTF

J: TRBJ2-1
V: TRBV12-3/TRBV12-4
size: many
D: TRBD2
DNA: TGTGCCAGCAGTTTGCAAGCGGGGGGGCCCCATGAGCAGTTCTTC
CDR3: CASSLQAGGPHEQFF

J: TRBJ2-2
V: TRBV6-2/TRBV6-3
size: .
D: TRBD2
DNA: TGTGCCAGCAGTTACATCGGGGGGGGCGTCGGGGAGCTGTTTTTT
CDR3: CASSYIGGGVGELFF

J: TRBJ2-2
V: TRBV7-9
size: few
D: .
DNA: TGTGCCAGCAGCCCCCGGACGACCGGGGAGCTGTTTTTT
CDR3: CASSPRTTGELFF

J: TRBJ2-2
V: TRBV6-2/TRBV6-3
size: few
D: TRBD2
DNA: TGTGCCAGCAATGTACTAGCGGGGGGCACGAACACCGGGGAGCTGTTTTTT
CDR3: CASNVLAGGTNTGELFF

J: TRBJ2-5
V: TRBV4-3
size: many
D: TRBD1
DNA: TGCGCCAGCAGCCAAGATCTGGACAGGGTCGAGACCCAGTACTTC
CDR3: CASSQDLDRVETQYF

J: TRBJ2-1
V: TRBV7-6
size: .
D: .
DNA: TGTGCCAGCAGCCTGGCCACTGGGGAGCAGTTCTTC
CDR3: CASSLATGEQFF

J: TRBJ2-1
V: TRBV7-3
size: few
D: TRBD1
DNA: TGTGCCAGCAGCCCTTGGACAGGGGGCTACAATGAGCAGTTCTTC
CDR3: CASSPWTGGYNEQFF

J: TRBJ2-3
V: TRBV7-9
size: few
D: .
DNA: TGTGCCAGCAGCTTAGTGCCGAACGCAGATACGCAGTATTTT
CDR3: CASSLVPNADTQYF

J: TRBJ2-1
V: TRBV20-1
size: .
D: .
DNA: TGCAGTGCTAGAGATCCACGGGGGAAAGACAATGAGCAGTTCTTC
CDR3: CSARDPRGKDNEQFF

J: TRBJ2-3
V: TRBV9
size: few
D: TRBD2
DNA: TGTGCCAGCAGCGTAGACTTGACTAGCGGGGGCGCAGATACGCAGTATTTT
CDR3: CASSVDLTSGGADTQYF

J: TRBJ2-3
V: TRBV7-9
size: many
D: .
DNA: TGTGCCAGCAGCGAATACAGGGAGGCGCAGTATTTT
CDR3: CASSEYREAQYF

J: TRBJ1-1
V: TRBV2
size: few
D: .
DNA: TGTGCCAGCAGTGTAGACGGAGACATGAACACTGAAGCTTTCTTT
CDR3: CASSVDGDMNTEAFF

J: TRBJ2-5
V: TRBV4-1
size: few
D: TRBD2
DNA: TGCGCCAGCAGCCAGACTAGCGGTGTCCAAGAGACCCAGTACTTC
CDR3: CASSQTSGVQETQYF